This record concerns one T cell receptor (beta chain) sequence. What it binds is unknown. These data originate in a study of vaccination effects on CD4 cells after COVID-19. Sequencing was performed with immunoSEQ multiplex PCR; in TCRdb, only in-frame clones are kept and a portion is missing. The repertoire holds about 54,000 clones, with roughly 80% as singletons. In the ViraFEST assay, antigen-specific CD4+ clonotypes were identified by expansion after peptide-pool stimulation. Between days 9 and 11 of culture, CD4+ T cells were separated out. Germline CDR1 and CDR2: MDHEN and SYDVKM. The V gene lost 7 bases and the J gene lost 0 bases, with 15 bases spanning the gap. This CDR3 comprises 16 residues.

V usage is TRBV28 and J usage is TRBJ2-2; D may be TRBD1 (6 bases). The sample consisted of CD4+ T cells from PBMCs cultured with HCoV-229E spike peptides, taken before COVID-19 vaccination. The clonotype comes from a human donor who received a COVID-19 vaccine. CDR3 sequence: CASNLRGKSNTGELFF. DNA of the CDR3: TGTGCCAGCAATCTCAGGGGCAAATCGAACACCGGGGAGCTGTTTTTT.